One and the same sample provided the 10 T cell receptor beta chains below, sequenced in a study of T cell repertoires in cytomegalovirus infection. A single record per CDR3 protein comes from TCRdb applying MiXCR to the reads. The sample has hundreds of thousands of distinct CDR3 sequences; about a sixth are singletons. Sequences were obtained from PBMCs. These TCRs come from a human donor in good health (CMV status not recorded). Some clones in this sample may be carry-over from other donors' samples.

CDR3 amino acids: CASSLGTSEVTQYF. DNA for the CDR3: TGTGCCAGCAGCCTAGGGACTAGCGAAGTGACCCAGTACTTC. The V call is TRBV7-2, the J call TRBJ2-5, with TRBD2 identical over 10 bases. The CDR3 length is 14 residues. Germline trimming cut 5 bases from V and 7 bases from J; bases unmatched to any gene: 7. From germline, CDR1 is SGHTA and CDR2 FQGNSA.

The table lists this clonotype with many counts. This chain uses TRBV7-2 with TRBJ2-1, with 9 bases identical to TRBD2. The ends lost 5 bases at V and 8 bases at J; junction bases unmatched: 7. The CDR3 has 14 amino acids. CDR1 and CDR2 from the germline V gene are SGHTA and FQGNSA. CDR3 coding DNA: TGTGCCAGCAGCGGGACTAGCCGGGCGGATGAGCAGTTCTTC. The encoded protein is CASSGTSRADEQFF.

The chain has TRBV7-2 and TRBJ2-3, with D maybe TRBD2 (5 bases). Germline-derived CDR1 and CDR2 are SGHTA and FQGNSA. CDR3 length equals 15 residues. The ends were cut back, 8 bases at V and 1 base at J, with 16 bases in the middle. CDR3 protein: CASAGMVGGTDTQYF. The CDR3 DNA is TGTGCCAGCGCTGGGATGGTCGGGGGCACAGATACGCAGTATTTT.

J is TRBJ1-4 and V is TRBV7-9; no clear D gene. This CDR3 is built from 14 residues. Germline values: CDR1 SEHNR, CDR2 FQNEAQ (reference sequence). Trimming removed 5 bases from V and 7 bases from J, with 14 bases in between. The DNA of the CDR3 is TGTGCCAGCAGCCCCCGGGTCCCCGGTGAAAAACTGTTTTTT. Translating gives CASSPRVPGEKLFF.

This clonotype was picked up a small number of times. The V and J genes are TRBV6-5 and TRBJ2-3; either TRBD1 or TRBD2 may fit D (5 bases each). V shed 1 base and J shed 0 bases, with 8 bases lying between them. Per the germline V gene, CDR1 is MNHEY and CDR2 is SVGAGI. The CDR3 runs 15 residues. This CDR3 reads CASSYLWDSTDTQYF. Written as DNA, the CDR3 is TGTGCCAGCAGTTACTTGTGGGACAGCACAGATACGCAGTATTTT.

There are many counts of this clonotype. As DNA, the CDR3 is TGCGCCAGCAGCTTGGTGGGCAGGAGAAGCGGTAATTCACCCCTCCACTTT. Amino acids: CASSLVGRRSGNSPLHF. The chain is built from TRBV5-1 and TRBJ1-6; no definite D call. The V and J ends lost 0 bases and 6 bases respectively, with 16 bases between them. The CDR3 length is 17 residues. Germline CDR1 and CDR2: SGHRS and YFSETQ. The entire variable domain, with the rest obtained from reference TRBV5-1 and TRBJ1-6, is as follows: KAGVTQTPRYLIKTRGQQVTLSCSPISGHRSVSWYQQTPGQGLQFLFEYFSETQRNKGNFPGRFSGRQFSNSRSEMNVSTLELGDSALYLCASSLVGRRSGNSPLHFGNGTRLTVT.

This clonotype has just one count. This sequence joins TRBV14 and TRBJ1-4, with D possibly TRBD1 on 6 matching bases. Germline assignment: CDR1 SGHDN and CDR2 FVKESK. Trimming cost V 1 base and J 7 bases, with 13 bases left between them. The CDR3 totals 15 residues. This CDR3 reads CASSQARGGGEKLFF. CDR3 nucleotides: TGTGCCAGCAGCCAAGCCAGGGGTGGCGGTGAAAAACTGTTTTTT.

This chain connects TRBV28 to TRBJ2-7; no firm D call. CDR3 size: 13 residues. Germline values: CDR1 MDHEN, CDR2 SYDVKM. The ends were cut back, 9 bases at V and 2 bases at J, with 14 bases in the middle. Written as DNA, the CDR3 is TGTGCCAGTACTCCCCAGACTCCCTACGAGCAGTACTTC. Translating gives CASTPQTPYEQYF.

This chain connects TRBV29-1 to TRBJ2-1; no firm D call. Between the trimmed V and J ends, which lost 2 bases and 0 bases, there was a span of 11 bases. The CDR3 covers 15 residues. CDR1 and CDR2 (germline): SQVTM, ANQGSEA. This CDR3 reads CSVELDSSSYNEQFF. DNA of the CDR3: TGCAGCGTTGAATTAGATAGCAGCTCCTACAATGAGCAGTTCTTC.

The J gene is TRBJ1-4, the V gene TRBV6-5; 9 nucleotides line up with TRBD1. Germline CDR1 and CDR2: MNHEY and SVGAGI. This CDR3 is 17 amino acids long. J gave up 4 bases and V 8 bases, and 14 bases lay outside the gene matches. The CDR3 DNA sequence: TGTGCCAGCGGATCCACAGGGGGCGGAAGACTTAATGAAAAACTGTTTTTT. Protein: CASGSTGGGRLNEKLFF.